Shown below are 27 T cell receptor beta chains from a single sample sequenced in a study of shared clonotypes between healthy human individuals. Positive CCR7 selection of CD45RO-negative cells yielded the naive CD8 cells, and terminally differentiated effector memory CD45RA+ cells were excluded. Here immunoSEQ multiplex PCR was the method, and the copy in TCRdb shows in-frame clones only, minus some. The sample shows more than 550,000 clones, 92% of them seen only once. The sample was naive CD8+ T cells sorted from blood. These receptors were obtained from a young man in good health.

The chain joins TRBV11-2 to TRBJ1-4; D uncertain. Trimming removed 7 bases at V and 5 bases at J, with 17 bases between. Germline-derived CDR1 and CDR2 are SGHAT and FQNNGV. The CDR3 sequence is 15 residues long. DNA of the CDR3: TGTGCCAGCACCTCCATGGGCAGGATCAATGAAAAACTGTTTTTT. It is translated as CASTSMGRINEKLFF.

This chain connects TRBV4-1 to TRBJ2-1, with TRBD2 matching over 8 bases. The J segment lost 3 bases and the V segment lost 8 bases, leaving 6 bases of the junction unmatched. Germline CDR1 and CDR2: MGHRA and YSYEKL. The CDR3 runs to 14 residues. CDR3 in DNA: TGCGCCAGCCAGGGACTAGGGGGCTACAATGAGCAGTTCTTC. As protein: CASQGLGGYNEQFF.

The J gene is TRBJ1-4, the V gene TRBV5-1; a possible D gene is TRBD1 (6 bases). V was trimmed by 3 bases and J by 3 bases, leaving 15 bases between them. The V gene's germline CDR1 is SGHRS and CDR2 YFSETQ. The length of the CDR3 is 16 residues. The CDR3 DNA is TGCGCCAGCAGCTCTAGACAGGCTCAAGCTAATGAAAAACTGTTTTTT. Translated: CASSSRQAQANEKLFF.

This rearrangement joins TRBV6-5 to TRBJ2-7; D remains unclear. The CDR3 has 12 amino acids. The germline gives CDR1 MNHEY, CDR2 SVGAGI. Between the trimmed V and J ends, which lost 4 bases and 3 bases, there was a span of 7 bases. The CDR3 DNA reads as TGTGCCAGCAGTTCGACCGACTACGAGCAGTACTTC. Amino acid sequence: CASSSTDYEQYF.

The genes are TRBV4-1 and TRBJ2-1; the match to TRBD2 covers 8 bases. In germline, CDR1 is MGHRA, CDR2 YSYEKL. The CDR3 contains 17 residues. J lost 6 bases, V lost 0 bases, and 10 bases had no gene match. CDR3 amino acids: CASSQDAPGTSANEQFF. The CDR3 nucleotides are TGCGCCAGCAGCCAAGATGCCCCCGGGACTAGTGCCAATGAGCAGTTCTTC.

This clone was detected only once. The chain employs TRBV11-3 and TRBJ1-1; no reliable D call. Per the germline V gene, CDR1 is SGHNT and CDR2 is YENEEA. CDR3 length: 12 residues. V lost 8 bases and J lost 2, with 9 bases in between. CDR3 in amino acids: CASRGFNTEAFF. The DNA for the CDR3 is TGTGCCAGCCGGGGTTTTAACACTGAAGCTTTCTTT.

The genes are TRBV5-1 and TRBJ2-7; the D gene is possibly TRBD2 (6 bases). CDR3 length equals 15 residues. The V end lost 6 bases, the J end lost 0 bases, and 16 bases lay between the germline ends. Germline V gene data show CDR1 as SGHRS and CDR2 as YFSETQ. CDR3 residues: CASNQGLRDSYEQYF. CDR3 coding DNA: TGCGCCAGCAACCAGGGACTTCGGGACTCCTACGAGCAGTACTTC.

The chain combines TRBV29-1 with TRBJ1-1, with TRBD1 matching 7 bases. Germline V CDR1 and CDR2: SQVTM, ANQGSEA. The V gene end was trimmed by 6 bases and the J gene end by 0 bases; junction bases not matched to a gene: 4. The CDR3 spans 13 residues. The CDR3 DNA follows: TGCAGCGTCGCAGGACAGGTGAACACTGAAGCTTTCTTT. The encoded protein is CSVAGQVNTEAFF.

CDR3 nucleotides: TGTGCCAGCAGCTTCGTTCCCCGGGACAGTGCCTACGAGCAGTACTTC. Translation gives CASSFVPRDSAYEQYF. The chain recombines TRBV7-9 with TRBJ2-7; TRBD1 aligns across 7 bases. This CDR3 has 16 residues. CDR1 and CDR2 from the germline V gene are SEHNR and FQNEAQ (reference sequence). The junction had 10 bases not matched to a gene; V was cut back by 3 bases and J by 2 bases.

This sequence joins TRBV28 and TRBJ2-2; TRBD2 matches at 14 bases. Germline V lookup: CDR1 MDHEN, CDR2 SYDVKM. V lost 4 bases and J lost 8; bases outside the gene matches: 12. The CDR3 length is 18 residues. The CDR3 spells CASSSRLAGGPDGGELFF. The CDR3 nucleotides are TGTGCCAGCAGTTCAAGACTAGCGGGAGGGCCTGATGGAGGGGAGCTGTTTTTT.

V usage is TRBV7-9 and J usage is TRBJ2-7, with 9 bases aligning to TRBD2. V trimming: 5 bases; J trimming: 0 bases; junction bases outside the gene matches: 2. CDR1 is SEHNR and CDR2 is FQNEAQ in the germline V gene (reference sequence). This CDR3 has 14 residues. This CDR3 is CASSQREVSYEQYF. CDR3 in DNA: TGTGCCAGCAGCCAGCGGGAGGTCTCCTACGAGCAGTACTTC.

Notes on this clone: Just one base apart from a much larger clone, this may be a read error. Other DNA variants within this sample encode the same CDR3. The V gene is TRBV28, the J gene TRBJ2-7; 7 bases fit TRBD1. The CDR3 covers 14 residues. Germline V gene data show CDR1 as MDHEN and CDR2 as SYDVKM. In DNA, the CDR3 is TGTGCCAGCAGTTCCGGGACAGCACTATACGAGCAGTACTTT. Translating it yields CASSSGTALYEQYF. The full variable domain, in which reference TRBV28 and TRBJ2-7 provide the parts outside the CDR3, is DVKVTQSSRYLVKRTGEKVFLECVQDMDHENMFWYRQDPGLGLRLIYFSYDVKMKEKGDIPEGYSVSREKKERFSLILESASTNQTSMYLCASSSGTALYEQYFGPGTRLTVT.

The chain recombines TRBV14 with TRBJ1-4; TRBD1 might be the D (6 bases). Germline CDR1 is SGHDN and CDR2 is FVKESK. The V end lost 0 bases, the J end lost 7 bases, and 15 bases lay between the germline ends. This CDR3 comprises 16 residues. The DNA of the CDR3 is TGTGCCAGCAGCCAAGAAGCGGGGGGCTGGGGTGAAAAACTGTTTTTT. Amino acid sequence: CASSQEAGGWGEKLFF.

CDR3 nucleotides: TGTGCCAGCACCCCGTGGGACAGGGACCGTGGCGGCTACACCTTC. It translates to CASTPWDRDRGGYTF. The chain joins TRBV9 to TRBJ1-2; 9 bases are a match to TRBD1. Germline CDR1 and CDR2: SGDLS and YYNGEE. There are 15 residues in the CDR3. The V segment lost 6 bases and the J segment 8 bases; nucleotides outside the gene matches: 14.

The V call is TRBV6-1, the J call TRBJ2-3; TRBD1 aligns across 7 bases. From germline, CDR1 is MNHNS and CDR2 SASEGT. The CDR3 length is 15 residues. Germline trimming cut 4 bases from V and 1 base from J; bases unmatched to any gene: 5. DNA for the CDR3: TGTGCCAGCAGTGTTTTAGGACAGGGCACAGATACGCAGTATTTT. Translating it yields CASSVLGQGTDTQYF.

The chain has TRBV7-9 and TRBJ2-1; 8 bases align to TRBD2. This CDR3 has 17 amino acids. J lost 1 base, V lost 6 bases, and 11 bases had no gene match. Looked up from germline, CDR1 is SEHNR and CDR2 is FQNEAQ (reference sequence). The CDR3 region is CASSSITSGPSYNEQFF. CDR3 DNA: TGTGCCAGCAGTTCTATCACTAGCGGCCCATCCTACAATGAGCAGTTCTTC.

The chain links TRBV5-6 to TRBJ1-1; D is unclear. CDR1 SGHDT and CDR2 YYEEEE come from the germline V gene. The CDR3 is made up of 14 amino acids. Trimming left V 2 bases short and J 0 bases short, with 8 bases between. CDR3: CASSFSDMNTEAFF. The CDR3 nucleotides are TGTGCCAGCAGCTTTTCAGACATGAACACTGAAGCTTTCTTT.

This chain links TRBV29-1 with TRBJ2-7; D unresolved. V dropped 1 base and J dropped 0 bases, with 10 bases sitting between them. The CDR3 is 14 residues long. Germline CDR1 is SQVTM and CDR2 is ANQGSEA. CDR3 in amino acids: CSVEGGTASYEQYF. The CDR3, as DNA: TGCAGCGTTGAAGGTGGAACAGCCTCCTACGAGCAGTACTTC.

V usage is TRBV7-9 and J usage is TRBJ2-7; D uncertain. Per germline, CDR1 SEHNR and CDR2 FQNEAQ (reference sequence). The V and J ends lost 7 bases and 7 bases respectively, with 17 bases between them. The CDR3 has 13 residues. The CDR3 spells CASTPRSAPEQYF. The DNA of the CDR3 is TGTGCCAGCACCCCTAGGTCGGCTCCGGAGCAGTACTTC.

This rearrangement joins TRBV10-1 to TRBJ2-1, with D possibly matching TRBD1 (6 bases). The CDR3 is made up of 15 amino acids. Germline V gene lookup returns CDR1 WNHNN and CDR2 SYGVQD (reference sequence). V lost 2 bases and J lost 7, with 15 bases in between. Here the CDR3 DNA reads TGCGCCAGCAGTGAGGGGGGCGCTCTCTTTAATGAGCAGTTCTTC. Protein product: CASSEGGALFNEQFF.

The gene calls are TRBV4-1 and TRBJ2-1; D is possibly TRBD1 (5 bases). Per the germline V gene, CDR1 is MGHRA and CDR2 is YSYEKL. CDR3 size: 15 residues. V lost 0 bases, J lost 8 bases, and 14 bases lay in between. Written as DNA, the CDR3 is TGCGCCAGCAGCCAAGATCAGGGCCCATACGATGAGCAGTTCTTC. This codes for CASSQDQGPYDEQFF.

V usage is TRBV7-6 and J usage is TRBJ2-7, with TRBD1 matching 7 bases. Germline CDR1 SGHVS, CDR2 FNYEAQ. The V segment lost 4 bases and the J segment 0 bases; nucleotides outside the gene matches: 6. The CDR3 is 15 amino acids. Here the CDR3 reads CASSSLDRHSYEQYF. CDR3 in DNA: TGTGCCAGCAGCTCCCTGGACAGGCACTCCTACGAGCAGTACTTC.

Here the CDR3 reads CASSYRATDTQYF. The CDR3 region has the DNA TGTGCCAGCAGTTATAGGGCCACAGATACGCAGTATTTT. This chain connects TRBV6-5 to TRBJ2-3; no reliable D call. This CDR3 has 13 amino acids. V lost 3 bases and J 2 bases, leaving 6 bases between the germline ends. Per the germline V gene, CDR1 is MNHEY and CDR2 is SVGAGI.

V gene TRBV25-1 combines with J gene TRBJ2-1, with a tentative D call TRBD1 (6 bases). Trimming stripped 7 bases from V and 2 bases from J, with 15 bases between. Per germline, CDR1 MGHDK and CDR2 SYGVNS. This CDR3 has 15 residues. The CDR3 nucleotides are TGTGCCAGCACCTCAGGGGCCCGTCCCTACAATGAGCAGTTCTTC. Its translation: CASTSGARPYNEQFF.

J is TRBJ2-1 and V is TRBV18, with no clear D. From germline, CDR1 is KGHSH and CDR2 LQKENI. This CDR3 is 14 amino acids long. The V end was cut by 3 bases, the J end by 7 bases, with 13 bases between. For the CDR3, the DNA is TGTGCCAGCTCACCGATTAACGATCGAAATGAGCAGTTCTTC. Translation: CASSPINDRNEQFF.

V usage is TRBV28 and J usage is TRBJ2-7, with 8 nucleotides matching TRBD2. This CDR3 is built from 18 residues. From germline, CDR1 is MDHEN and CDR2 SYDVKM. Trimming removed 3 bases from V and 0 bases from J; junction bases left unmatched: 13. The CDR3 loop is CASSFRRQSGRVSYEQYF. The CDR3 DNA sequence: TGTGCCAGCAGTTTTCGCCGTCAGAGCGGGAGAGTCTCCTACGAGCAGTACTTC. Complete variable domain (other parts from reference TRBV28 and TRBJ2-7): DVKVTQSSRYLVKRTGEKVFLECVQDMDHENMFWYRQDPGLGLRLIYFSYDVKMKEKGDIPEGYSVSREKKERFSLILESASTNQTSMYLCASSFRRQSGRVSYEQYFGPGTRLTVT.

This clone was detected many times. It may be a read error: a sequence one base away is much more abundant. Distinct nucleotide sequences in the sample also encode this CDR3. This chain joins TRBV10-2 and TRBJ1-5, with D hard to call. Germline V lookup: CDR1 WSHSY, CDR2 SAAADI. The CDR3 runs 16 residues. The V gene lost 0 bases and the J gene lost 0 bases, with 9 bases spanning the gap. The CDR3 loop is CASSESPGNSNQPQHF. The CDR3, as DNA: TGCGCCAGCAGTGAGTCCCCCGGTAATAGCAATCAGCCCCAGCATTTT.